This T cell receptor beta chain stems from a study of T cell changes during pregnancy in multiple sclerosis. The table came from immunoSEQ multiplex PCR; TCRdb's copy has only in-frame clones and leaves some out. Of 90,000 to 150,000 clones in the sample, roughly 92% were seen once. This clonotype was sampled from a female donor with multiple sclerosis, enrolled in a pregnancy study. This specimen was peripheral blood, taken before pregnancy.

CDR3 in amino acids: CASKVSGTNTGELFF. The CDR3 DNA is TGTGCCAGCAAAGTAAGCGGGACGAACACCGGGGAGCTGTTTTTT. The chain carries TRBV6-1 and TRBJ2-2; 7 nucleotides line up with TRBD2. The CDR3 is 15 amino acids. V shed 7 bases, J shed 0 bases, and the junction held 5 bases outside the gene matches. Germline CDR1 reads MNHNS; CDR2 reads SASEGT.